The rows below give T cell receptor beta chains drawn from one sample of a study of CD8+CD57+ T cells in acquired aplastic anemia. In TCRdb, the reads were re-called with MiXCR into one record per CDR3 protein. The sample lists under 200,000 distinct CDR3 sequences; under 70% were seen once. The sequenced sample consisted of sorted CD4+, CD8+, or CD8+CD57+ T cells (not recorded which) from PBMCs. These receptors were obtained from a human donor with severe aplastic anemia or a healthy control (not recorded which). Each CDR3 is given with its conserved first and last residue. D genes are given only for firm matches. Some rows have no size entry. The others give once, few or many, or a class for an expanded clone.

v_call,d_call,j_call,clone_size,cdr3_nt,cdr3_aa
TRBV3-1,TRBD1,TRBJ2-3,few,TGTGCCAGCAGCCCTCCGGGACAGGGGGTAGATACGCAGTATTTT,CASSPPGQGVDTQYF
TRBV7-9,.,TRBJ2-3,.,TGTGCCAGCAGAAGTAACGTCGGCACAGATACGCAGTATTTT,CASRSNVGTDTQYF
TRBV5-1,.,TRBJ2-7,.,TGCGCCAGCAGCTCCGGACAGTCCGGGAACGAGCAGTACTTC,CASSSGQSGNEQYF
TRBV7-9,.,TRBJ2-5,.,TGTGCCAGCAGCCCCTTGCCGTCTGAGACCCAGTACTTC,CASSPLPSETQYF
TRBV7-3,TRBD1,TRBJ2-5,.,TGTGCCAGCAGCTTGACAGGGGCCCAAGAGACCCAGTACTTC,CASSLTGAQETQYF
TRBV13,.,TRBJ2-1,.,TGTGCCAGCAGCTTGGTGGGAGCTACGGATGAGCAGTTCTTC,CASSLVGATDEQFF
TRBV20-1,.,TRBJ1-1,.,TGCAGTGCTAGGCCACAGGGCAACACTGAAGCTTTCTTT,CSARPQGNTEAFF
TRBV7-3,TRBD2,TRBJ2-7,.,TGTGCCAGCAGCTTTTCCGGCGGGAGGACCGACGAGCAGTACTTC,CASSFSGGRTDEQYF
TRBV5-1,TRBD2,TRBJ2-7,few,TGCGCCAGCAGCTTAGCGGGGCGTGGGTACGAGCAGTACTTC,CASSLAGRGYEQYF
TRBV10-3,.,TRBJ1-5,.,TGTGCCATCAGCTTGGACAGAGATCAGCCCCAGCATTTT,CAISLDRDQPQHF
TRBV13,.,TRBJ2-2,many,TGTGCCAGCAGCTCCGTTGGGGAATACACCGGGGAGCTGTTTTTT,CASSSVGEYTGELFF
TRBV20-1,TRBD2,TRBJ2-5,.,TGCAGTGCTTGCGGGACTAGCGGGGAACAAGAGACCCAGTACTTC,CSACGTSGEQETQYF
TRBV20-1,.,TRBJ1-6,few,TGCAGTGCTGGCATGGGGGGTGGCTCCTATAATTCACCCCTCCACTTT,CSAGMGGGSYNSPLHF
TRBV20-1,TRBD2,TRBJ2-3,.,TGCAGTGCCAGCAGTGGACTAGCGGGCGATAGCACAGATACGCAGTATTTT,CSASSGLAGDSTDTQYF
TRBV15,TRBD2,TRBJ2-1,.,TGTGCCACCAGCAGCGGACTAGCAGCCTACAATGAGCAGTTCTTC,CATSSGLAAYNEQFF
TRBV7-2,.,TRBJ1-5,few,TGTGCCAGCAGCTTAGAGGGTAACCCCGATCAGCCCCAGCATTTT,CASSLEGNPDQPQHF
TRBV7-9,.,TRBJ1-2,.,TGTGCCAGCAGCTTAGCAAGAGGGGGTGAGGGCTACACCTTC,CASSLARGGEGYTF
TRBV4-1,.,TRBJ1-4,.,TGCGCCAGCAGTCATATCGGTGAAAAACTGTTTTTT,CASSHIGEKLFF
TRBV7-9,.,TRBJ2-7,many,TGTGCCAGCAGTGCCTCCTACGAGCAGTACTTC,CASSASYEQYF
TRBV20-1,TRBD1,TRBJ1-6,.,TGCAGTGCTATATCGACAGGGCGAGATAATTCACCCCTCCACTTT,CSAISTGRDNSPLHF
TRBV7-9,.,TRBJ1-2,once,TGTGCCAGCAGCTTAGGGGCCACTGGAAACACCTTC,CASSLGATGNTF
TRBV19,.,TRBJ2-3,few,TGTGCCAGTAGTATAAGCCACGCCACAGATACGCAGTATTTT,CASSISHATDTQYF
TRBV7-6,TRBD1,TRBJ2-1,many,TGTGCCAGCAGCTCCGGGGACAGGGGATACAATGAGCAGTTCTTC,CASSSGDRGYNEQFF
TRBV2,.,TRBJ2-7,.,TGTGCCAGCAGTGAGAGCGGCGAGCAGTACTTC,CASSESGEQYF
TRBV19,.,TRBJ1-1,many,TGTGCCAGTAGTATATTAACAGGGTTGATGAACACTGAAGCTTTCTTT,CASSILTGLMNTEAFF
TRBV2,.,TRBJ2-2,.,TGTGCCAGCAGCTCACCAATCGACATGATGAACACCGGGGAGCTGTTTTTT,CASSSPIDMMNTGELFF
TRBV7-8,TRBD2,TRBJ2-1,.,TGTGCCAGCAGCGAGGGACTAGCGGACTACAATGAGCAGTTCTTC,CASSEGLADYNEQFF
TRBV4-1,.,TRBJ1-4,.,TGCGCCAGCAGCCAAGATAGGTATTCGGAAAAACTGTTTTTT,CASSQDRYSEKLFF
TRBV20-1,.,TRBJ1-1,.,TGCAGTGCTAAAGACAGAAGCACTGAAGCTTTCTTT,CSAKDRSTEAFF
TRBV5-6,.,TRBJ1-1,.,TGTGCCAGCAGCTTGGTCGGCAGGTCTGAAGCTTTCTTT,CASSLVGRSEAFF
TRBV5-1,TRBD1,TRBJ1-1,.,TGCGCCAGCAGCTTCAGGGACAGGGCGGACGCTTTCTTT,CASSFRDRADAFF
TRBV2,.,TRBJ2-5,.,TGTGCCAGCAAGTTCGGGGAGACCCAGTACTTC,CASKFGETQYF
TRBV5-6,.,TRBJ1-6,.,TGTGCCAGCAGCTTAGGACGAGATTCACCCCTCCACTTT,CASSLGRDSPLHF
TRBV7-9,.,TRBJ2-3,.,TGTGCCAGCGGGAAGGATACGCAGTATTTT,CASGKDTQYF
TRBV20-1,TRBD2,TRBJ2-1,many,TGCAGTGCTACTAGCGGGGGTGACTACAATGAGCAGTTCTTC,CSATSGGDYNEQFF
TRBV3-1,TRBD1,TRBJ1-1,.,TGTGCCAGCAGCCCCCGACAGGGGCCCCCTGAAGCTTTCTTT,CASSPRQGPPEAFF
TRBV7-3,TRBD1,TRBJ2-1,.,TGTGCCAGCAGTCGTGCAGGGGGCAATGAGCAGTTCTTC,CASSRAGGNEQFF
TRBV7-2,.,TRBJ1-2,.,TGTGCCAGCAGCTTACTGGGGGCGCCTGGCTACACCTTC,CASSLLGAPGYTF
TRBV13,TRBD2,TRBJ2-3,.,TGTGCCAGCAGCAAGCGGACTAGCCCAATGGGGGATACGCAGTATTTT,CASSKRTSPMGDTQYF
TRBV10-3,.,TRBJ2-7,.,TGTGCCATCAGGGACGGGACTCTCTCCTACGAGCAGTACTTC,CAIRDGTLSYEQYF
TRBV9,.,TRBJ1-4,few,TGTGCCAGCAGCGTGGGGGCGCAGGCAACTAATGAAAAACTGTTTTTT,CASSVGAQATNEKLFF
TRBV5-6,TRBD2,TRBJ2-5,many,TGTGCCAGCAGCTTGACTACTAGCGGCCAAGAGACCCAGTACTTC,CASSLTTSGQETQYF
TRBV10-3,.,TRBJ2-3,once,TGTGCCATCAGTGAGTCAGGGGCGTACACAGATACGCAGTATTTT,CAISESGAYTDTQYF
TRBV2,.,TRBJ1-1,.,TGTGCCAGCAGTCCCAATACAGGGATGGCTTTCTTT,CASSPNTGMAFF
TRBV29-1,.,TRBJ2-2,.,TGCAGCTTCGGTCGGGGGCTCGCGAACACCGGGGAGCTGTTTTTT,CSFGRGLANTGELFF
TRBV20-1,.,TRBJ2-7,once,TGCAGTGCTAGAGATTTATACGGGAAAGCCTACGAGCAGTACTTC,CSARDLYGKAYEQYF
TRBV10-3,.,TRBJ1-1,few,TGTGCCATCAGTGAATCCCTACTAACTGAAGCTTTCTTT,CAISESLLTEAFF
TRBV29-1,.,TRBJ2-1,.,TGCAGCGAAGGGGGATTTGCAGGCCCCGATCAATACAATGAGCAGTTCTTC,CSEGGFAGPDQYNEQFF